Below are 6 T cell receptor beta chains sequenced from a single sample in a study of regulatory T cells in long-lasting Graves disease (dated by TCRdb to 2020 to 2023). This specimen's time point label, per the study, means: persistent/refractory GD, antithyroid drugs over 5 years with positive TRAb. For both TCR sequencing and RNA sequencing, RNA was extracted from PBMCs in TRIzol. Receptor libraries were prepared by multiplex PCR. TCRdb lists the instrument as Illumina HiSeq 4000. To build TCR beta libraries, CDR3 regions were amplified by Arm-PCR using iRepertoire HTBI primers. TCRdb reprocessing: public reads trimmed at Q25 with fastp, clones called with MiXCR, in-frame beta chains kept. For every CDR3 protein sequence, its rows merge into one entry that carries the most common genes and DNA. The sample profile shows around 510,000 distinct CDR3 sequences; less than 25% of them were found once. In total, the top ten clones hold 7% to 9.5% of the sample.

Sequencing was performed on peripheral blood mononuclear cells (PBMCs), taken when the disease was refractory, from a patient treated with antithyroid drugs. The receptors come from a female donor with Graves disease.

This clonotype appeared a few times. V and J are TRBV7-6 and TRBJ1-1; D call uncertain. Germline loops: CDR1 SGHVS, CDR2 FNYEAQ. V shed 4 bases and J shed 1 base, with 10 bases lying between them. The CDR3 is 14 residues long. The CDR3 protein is CASSSKMGNTEAFF. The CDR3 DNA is TGTGCCAGCAGCTCAAAAATGGGGAACACTGAAGCTTTCTTT.

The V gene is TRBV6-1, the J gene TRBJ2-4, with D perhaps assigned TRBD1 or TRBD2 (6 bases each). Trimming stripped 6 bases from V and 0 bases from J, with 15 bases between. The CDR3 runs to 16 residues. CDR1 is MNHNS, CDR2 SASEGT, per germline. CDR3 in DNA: TGTGCCAGCAGCGGGGGCGGGGCTGGAGCCAAAAACATTCAGTACTTC. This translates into CASSGGGAGAKNIQYF.

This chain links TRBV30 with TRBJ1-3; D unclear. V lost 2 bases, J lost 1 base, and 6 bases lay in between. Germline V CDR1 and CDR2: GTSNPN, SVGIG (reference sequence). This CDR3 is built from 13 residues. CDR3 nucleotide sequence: TGTGCCTGGAGTCTGGGTTCTGGAAACACCATATATTTT. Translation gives CAWSLGSGNTIYF.

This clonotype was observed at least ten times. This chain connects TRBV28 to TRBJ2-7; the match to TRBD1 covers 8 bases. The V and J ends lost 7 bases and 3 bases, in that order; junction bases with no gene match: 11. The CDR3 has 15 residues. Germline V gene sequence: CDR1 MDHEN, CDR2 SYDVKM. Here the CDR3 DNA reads TGTGCCAGCACCCCCGTTAGGACAGGGATCTACGAGCAGTACTTC. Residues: CASTPVRTGIYEQYF. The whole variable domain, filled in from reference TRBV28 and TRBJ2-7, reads DVKVTQSSRYLVKRTGEKVFLECVQDMDHENMFWYRQDPGLGLRLIYFSYDVKMKEKGDIPEGYSVSREKKERFSLILESASTNQTSMYLCASTPVRTGIYEQYFGPGTRLTVT.

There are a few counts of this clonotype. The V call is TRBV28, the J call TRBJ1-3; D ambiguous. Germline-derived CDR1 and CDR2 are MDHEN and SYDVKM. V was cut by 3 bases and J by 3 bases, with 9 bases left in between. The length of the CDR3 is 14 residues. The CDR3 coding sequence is TGTGCCAGCAGTTTTCGGGGTGTTGGAAACACCATATATTTT. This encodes CASSFRGVGNTIYF.

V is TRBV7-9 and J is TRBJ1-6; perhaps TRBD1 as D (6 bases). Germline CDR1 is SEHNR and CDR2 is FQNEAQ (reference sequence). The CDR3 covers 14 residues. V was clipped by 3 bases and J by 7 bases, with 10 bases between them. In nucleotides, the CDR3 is TGTGCCAGCAGCTTTGACAGGTGGAATTCACCCCTCCACTTT. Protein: CASSFDRWNSPLHF.